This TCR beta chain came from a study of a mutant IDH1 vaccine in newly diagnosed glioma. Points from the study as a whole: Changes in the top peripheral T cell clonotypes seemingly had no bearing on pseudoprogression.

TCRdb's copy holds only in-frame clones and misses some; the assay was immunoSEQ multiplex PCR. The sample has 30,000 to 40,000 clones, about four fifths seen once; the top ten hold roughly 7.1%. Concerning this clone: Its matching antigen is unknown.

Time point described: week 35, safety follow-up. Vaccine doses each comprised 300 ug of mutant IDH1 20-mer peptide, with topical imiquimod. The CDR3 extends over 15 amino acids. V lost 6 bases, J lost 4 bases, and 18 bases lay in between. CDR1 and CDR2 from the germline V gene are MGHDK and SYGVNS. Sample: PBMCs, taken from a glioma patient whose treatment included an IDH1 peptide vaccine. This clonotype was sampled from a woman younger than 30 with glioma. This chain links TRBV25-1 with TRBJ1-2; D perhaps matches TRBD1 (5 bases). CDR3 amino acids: CASSDRQSSIYGYTF. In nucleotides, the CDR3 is TGTGCCAGCAGCGACAGACAGAGCAGCATCTATGGCTACACCTTC.